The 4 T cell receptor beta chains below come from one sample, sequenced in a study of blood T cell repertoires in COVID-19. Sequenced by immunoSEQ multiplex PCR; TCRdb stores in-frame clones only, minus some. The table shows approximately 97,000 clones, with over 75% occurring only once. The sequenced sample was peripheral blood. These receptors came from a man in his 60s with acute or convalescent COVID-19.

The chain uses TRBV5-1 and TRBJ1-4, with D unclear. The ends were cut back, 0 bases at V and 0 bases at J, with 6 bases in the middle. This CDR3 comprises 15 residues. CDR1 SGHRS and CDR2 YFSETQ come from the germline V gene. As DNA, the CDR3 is TGCGCCAGCAGCTTGGAACTTACAACTAATGAAAAACTGTTTTTT. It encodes CASSLELTTNEKLFF.

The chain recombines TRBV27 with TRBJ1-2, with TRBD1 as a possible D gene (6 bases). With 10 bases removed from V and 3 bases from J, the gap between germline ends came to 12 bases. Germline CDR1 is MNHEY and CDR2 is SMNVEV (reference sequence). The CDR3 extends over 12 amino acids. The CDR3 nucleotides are TGTGCCACTAAGAGGACAGACTATGGCTACACCTTC. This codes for CATKRTDYGYTF.

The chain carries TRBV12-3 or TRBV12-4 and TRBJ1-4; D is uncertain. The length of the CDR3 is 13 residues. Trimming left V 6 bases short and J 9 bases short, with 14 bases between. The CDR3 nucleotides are TGTGCCAGCAGCCTCGGGCAGCGGCAAAAACTGTTTTTT. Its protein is CASSLGQRQKLFF.

The CDR3 coding sequence is TGTGCCAGCAGCCTCGGGGTGGGGGCTGTAACTGAAGCTTTCTTT. It encodes CASSLGVGAVTEAFF. The V gene is TRBV3-1 (or the pseudogene TRBV3-2), the J gene TRBJ1-1; possible D gene TRBD1, 6 bases. With 4 bases removed from V and 5 bases from J, the gap between germline ends came to 17 bases. CDR1 LGHDT and CDR2 YNNKEL come from the germline V gene (reference sequence). The CDR3 consists of 15 residues.